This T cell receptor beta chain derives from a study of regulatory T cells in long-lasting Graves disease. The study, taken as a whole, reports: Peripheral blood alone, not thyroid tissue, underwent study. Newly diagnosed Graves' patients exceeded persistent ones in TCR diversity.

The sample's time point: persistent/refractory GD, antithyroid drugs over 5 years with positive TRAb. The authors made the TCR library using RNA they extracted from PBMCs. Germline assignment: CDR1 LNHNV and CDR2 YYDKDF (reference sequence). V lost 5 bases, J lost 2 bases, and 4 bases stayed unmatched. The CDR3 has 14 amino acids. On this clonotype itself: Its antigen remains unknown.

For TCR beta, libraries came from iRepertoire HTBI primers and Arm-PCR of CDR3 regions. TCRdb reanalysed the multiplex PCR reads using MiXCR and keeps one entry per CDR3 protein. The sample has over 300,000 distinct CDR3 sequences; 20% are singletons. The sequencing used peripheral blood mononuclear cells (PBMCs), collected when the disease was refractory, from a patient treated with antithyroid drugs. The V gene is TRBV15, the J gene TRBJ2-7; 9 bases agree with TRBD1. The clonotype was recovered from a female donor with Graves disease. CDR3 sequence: CATSEDRGPYEQYF. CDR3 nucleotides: TGTGCCACCAGCGAGGACAGGGGCCCCTACGAGCAGTACTTC.